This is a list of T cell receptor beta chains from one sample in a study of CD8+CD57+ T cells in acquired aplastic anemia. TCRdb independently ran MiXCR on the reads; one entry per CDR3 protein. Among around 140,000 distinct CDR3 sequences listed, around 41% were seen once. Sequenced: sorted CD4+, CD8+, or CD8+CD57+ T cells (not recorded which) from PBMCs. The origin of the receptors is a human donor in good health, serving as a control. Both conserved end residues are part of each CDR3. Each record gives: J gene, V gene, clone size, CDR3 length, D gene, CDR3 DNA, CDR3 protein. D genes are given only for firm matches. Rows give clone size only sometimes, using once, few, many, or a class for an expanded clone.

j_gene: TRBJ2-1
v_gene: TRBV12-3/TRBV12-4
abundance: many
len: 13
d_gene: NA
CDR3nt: TGTGCCAGCAGGAAATCACAGGGCGGTGGGCAGTTCTTC
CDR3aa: CASRKSQGGGQFF

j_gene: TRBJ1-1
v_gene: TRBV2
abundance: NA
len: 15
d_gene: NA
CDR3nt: TGTGCCAGCAGTCTACAGGGACACGCGAACACTGAAGCTTTCTTT
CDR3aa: CASSLQGHANTEAFF

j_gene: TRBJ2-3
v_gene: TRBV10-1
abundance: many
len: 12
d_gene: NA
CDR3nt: TGCGCCAGCAGTTCTAGCACAGATACGCAGTATTTT
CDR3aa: CASSSSTDTQYF

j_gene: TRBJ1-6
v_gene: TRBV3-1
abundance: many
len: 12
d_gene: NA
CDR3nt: TGTGCCAGCAATCTAAGGAATTCACCCCTCCACTTT
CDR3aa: CASNLRNSPLHF

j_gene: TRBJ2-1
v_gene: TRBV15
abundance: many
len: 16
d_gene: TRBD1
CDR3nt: TGTGCCACCAGCAGAACGCCGGGACAGTTCTACAATGAGCAGTTCTTC
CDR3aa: CATSRTPGQFYNEQFF

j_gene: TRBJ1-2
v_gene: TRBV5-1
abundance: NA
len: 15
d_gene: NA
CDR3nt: TGCGCCAGCAGCTTGGGGTCAGGGAATAACTATGGCTACACCTTC
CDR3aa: CASSLGSGNNYGYTF

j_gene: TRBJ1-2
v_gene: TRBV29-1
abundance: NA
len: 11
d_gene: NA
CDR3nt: TGCAGCGTTGATTGGATTACAGGCTACACCTTC
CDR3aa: CSVDWITGYTF

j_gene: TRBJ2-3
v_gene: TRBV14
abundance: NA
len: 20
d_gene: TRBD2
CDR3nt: TGTGCCAGCAGCCAAGTAAACCCGGGACTAGCGGGGAGAAGTACAGATACGCAGTATTTT
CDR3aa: CASSQVNPGLAGRSTDTQYF

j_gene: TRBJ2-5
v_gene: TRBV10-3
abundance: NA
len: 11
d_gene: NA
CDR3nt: TGTGCCATCAGTGAGGGACAGACCCAGTACTTC
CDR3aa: CAISEGQTQYF

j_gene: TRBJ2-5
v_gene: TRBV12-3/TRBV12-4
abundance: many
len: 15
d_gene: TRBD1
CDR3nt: TGTGCCAGCAGTCCATGGCAGGGGGCAGAAAAGACCCAGTACTTC
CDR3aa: CASSPWQGAEKTQYF

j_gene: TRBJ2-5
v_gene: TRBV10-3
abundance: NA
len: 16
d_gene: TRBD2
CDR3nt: TGTGCCTCAGGGACTAGCGGGAGGGAGTACCAAGAGACCCAGTACTTC
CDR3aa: CASGTSGREYQETQYF

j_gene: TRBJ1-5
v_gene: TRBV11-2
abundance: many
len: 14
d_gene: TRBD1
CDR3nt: TGTGCCAGCAGCCCAGACAGGGGGGGACAGCCCCAGCATTTT
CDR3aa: CASSPDRGGQPQHF

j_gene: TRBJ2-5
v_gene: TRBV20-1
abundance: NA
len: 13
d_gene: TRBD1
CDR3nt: TGCAGTGCTCAAGGGGACAGCCAAGAGACCCAGTACTTC
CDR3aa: CSAQGDSQETQYF

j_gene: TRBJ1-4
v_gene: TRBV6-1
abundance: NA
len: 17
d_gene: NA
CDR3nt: TGTGCCAGCAGGCCTTACAGGGACCATGCAACTAATGAAAAACTGTTTTTT
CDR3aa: CASRPYRDHATNEKLFF

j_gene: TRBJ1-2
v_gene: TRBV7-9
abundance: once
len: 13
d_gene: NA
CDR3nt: TGTGCCAGCAGCTTAGATCAAGGGGACGGCTACACCTTC
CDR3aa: CASSLDQGDGYTF

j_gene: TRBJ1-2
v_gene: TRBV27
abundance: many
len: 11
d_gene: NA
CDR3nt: TGTGCCAGCAGTGAGGGCTTTGGCTACACCTTC
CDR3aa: CASSEGFGYTF

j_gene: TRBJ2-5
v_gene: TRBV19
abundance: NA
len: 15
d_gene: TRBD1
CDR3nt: TGTGCCAGTACCCCCAGGGGGCGAGGGAGGCAGACCCAGTACTTC
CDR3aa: CASTPRGRGRQTQYF

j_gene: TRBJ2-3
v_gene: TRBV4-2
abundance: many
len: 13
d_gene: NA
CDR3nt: TGTGCCAGCAGCCTCGCTGTCCCAGATACGCAGTATTTT
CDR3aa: CASSLAVPDTQYF

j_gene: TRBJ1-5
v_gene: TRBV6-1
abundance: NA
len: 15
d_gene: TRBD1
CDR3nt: TGTGCCAGCAGTGTTGACAGGGGGGTTGATCAGCCCCAGCATTTT
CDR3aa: CASSVDRGVDQPQHF

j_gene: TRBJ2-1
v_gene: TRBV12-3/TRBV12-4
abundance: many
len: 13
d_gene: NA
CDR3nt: TGTGCCAGCAGTTCCAGACGGTACAATGAGCAGTTCTTC
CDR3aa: CASSSRRYNEQFF

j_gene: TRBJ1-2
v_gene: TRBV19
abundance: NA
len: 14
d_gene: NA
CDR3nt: TGTGCCAGTAGTATATTTGAGGGAAACTATGGCTACACCTTC
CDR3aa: CASSIFEGNYGYTF

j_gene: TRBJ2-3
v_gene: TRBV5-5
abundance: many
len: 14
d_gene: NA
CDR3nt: TGTGCCAGCAGCCCTAACAGCCGCACAGATACGCAGTATTTT
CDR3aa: CASSPNSRTDTQYF

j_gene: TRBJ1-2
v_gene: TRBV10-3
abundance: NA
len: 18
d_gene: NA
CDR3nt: TGTGCCATCAGTGAGTTGTCAGGTCGAATTCTTTCCAACTATGGCTACACCTTC
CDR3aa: CAISELSGRILSNYGYTF

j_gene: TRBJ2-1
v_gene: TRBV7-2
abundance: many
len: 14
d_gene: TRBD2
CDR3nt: TGTGCCAGCAGCCGAGGACTAGTCCCCAATGAGCAGTTCTTC
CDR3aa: CASSRGLVPNEQFF

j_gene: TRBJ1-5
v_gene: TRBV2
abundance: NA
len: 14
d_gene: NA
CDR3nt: TGTGCCAGCAGCCCTCAATCGGGCAATCAGCCCCAGCATTTT
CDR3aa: CASSPQSGNQPQHF

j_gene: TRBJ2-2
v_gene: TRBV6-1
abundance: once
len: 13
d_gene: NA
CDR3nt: TGTGCCAGCAGCTTAAACAGCATACGGGAGCAGTTTTTT
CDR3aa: CASSLNSIREQFF

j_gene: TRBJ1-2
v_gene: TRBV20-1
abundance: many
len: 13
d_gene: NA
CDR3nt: TGCAGTGCTAGCGCGACACTTAACTATGGCTACACCTTC
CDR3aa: CSASATLNYGYTF

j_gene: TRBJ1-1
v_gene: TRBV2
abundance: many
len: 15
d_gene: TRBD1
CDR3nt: TGTGCCAGCGATCCCCAGGGGGCGGTGAACACTGAAGCTTTCTTT
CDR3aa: CASDPQGAVNTEAFF

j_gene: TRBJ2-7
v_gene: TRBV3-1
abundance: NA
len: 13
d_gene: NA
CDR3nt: TGTGCCAGCAGCCACCTCCAACCCTACGAGCAGTACTTC
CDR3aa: CASSHLQPYEQYF

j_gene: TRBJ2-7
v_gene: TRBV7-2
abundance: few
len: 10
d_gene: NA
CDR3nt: TGTGCCAGCAGCTTAGGTGGGCAGTACTTC
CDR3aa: CASSLGGQYF

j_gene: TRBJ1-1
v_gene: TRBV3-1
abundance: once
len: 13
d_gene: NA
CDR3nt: TGTGCCGGCAGCCAAGGAAAAAACACTGAAGCTTTCTTT
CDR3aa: CAGSQGKNTEAFF

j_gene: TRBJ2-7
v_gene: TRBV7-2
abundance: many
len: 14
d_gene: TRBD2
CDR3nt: TGTGCCAGCAGCCGAGCTAGCGGGAGACACGAGCAGTACTTC
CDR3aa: CASSRASGRHEQYF

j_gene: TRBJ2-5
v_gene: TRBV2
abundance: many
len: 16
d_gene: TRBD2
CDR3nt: TGTGCCAGCAGTGAAAGAGGGCTAGCGGGGGGGATGACCCAGTACTTC
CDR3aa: CASSERGLAGGMTQYF

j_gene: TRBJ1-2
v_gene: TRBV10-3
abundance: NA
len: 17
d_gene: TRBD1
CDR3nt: TGTGCCATCAGTGAGCCGGGACTAGCGGGACAGAACTATGGCTACACCTTC
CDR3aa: CAISEPGLAGQNYGYTF

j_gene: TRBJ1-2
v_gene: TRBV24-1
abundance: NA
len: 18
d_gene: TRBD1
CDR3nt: TGTGTCACCAGTGACACGCCAGGACAGGGGGAGGCTAGCTATGGCTACACCTTC
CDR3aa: CVTSDTPGQGEASYGYTF

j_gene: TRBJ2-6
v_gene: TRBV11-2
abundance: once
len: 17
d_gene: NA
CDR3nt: TGTGCCAGCAGCAAATCGGGACTGGGGGCCGGGGCCAACGTCCTGACTTTC
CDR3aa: CASSKSGLGAGANVLTF

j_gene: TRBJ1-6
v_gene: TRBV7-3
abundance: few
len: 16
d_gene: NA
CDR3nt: TGTGCCAGCAGCTTAAAATCGTCGGACTTAGGTTCACCCCTCCACTTT
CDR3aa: CASSLKSSDLGSPLHF

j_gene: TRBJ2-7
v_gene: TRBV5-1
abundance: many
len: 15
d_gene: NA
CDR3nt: TGCGCCAGCAGCTTGGCCCTTAACAGGGTGTACGAGCAGTACTTC
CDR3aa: CASSLALNRVYEQYF

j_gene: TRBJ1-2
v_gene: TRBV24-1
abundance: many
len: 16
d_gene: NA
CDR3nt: TGTGCCACCAGTGATCCAGGGGCGCGAGCTAACTATGGCTACACCTTC
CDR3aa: CATSDPGARANYGYTF

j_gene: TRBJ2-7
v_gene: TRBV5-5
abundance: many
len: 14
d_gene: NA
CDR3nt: TGTGCCAGCAGCCGCCGGGACCGGTCCTACGAGCAGTACTTC
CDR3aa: CASSRRDRSYEQYF

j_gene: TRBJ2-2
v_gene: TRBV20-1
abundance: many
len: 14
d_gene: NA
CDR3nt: TGCAGTGCTGATAGCGGAGCGAACACCGGGGAGCTGTTTTTT
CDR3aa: CSADSGANTGELFF

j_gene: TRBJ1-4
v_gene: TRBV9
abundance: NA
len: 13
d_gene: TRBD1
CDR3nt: TGTGCCAGCAGCGGACAGGGGAATGAAAAACTGTTTTTT
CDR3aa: CASSGQGNEKLFF

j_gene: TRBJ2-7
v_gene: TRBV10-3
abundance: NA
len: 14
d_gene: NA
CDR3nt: TGTGCCAGCAGGCCGACCGGGCCTCGCTACGAGCAGTACTTC
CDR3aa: CASRPTGPRYEQYF

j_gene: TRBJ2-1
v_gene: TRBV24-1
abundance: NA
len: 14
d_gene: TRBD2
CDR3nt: TGTGCCACCAGTGAACATACTAGCGGCTATGAGCAGTTCTTC
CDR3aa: CATSEHTSGYEQFF

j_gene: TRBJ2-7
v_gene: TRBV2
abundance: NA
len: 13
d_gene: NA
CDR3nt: TGTGCCAGCAGTGAAGTTCAGTCGTACGAGCAGTACTTC
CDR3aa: CASSEVQSYEQYF

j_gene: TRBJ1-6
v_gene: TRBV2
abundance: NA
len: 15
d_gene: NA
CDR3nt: TGTGCCAGCAGTGAAGCGGCGGGGATTAATTCACCCCTCCACTTT
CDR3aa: CASSEAAGINSPLHF

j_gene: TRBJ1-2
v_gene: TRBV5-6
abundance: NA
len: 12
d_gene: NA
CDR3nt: TGTGCCAGCAGCTCGTGGGACTATGGCTACACCTTC
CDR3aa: CASSSWDYGYTF

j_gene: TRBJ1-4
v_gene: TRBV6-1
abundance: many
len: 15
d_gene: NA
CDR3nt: TGTGCCAGCACCGAACGAACAGGGCACGGTGAAAAACTGTTTTTT
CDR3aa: CASTERTGHGEKLFF

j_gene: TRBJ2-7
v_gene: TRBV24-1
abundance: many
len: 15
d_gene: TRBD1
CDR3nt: TGTGCCACCAGTGACCCCTCACTACAGGGGAGTGAGCAGTACTTC
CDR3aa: CATSDPSLQGSEQYF

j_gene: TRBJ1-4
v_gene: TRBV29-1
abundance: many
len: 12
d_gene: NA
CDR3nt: TGCAGCGTTGAAGGAAGGGGAGAAAAACTGTTTTTT
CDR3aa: CSVEGRGEKLFF

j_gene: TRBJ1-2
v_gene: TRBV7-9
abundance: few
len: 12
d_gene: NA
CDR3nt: TGTGCCAGCAGCTTAATGGCCTATGGCTACACCTTC
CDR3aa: CASSLMAYGYTF

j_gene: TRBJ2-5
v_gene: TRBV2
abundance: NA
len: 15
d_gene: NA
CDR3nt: TGTGCCAGCAGGGCGGACCAGGGGAAACAAGAGACCCAGTACTTC
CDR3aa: CASRADQGKQETQYF

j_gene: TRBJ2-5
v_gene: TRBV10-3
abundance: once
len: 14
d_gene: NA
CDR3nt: TGTGCCATCAGTGGACAGGACCCCCAAGAGACCCAGTACTTC
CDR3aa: CAISGQDPQETQYF

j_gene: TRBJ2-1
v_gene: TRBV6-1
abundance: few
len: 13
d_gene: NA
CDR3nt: TGTGCCAGCAGAAAAAGCTCCTACAATGAGCAGTTCTTC
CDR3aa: CASRKSSYNEQFF

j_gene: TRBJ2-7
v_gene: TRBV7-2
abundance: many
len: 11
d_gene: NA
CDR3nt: TGTGCCAGCAGCCCTAACTACGAGCAGTACTTC
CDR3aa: CASSPNYEQYF

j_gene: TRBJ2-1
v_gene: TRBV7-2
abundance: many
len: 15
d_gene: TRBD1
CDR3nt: TGTGCCAGCAGCTTCCCCAGGGGGCTAAGAAATGAGCAGTTCTTC
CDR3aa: CASSFPRGLRNEQFF

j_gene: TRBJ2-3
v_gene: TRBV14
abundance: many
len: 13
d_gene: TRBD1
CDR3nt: TGTGCCAGCAGCCAAGACGGGACAGGCGCGCAGTATTTT
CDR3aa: CASSQDGTGAQYF